This T cell receptor beta chain comes out of a study of blood T cells in healthy people across ages. In its sample, this clonotype was seen many times. It was with a sample-barcoded 5' primer and a J-beta primer mix that a second PCR of roughly 6 to 12 cycles was run. A tag from a template-switch adaptor with 12 random nucleotides marked each cDNA molecule. In TCRdb, the 5' RACE reads were re-called with MiXCR into one record per CDR3 protein. The sample shows about 640,000 distinct CDR3 sequences, about 30% of them seen only once. This receptor was obtained from a woman of 80 years or more in good health. The specimen sequenced was blood.

CDR3 amino acids: CASSDLGQPQHF. In nucleotides, the CDR3 is TGTGCCAGCAGTGATCTGGGTCAGCCCCAGCATTTT. The chain employs TRBV6-1 and TRBJ1-5; D call uncertain. The CDR3 consists of 12 residues. V shed 3 bases and J shed 6 bases, with 6 bases lying between them. Germline lookup yields CDR1 MNHNS and CDR2 SASEGT.